The 8 T cell receptor beta chains reported below all come from one sample, sequenced in a study of identical twins. TCRdb used MiXCR to reprocess the 5' RACE reads, holding one entry per CDR3 protein. The sample holds fewer than 900,000 distinct CDR3 sequences, 15% to 20% seen once. Another study also made use of these data, one on T cells expressing NK-cell markers.

The source material was PBMCs. These receptors came from a woman under 30 in good health.

This chain connects TRBV14 to TRBJ2-7; D possibly corresponds to TRBD1 (5 bases). V was trimmed by 5 bases and J by 5 bases, leaving 10 bases between them. The CDR3 is 12 residues long. In germline, CDR1 is SGHDN, CDR2 FVKESK. The CDR3 DNA follows: TGTGCCAGCAGCACGACAGAGGACGAGCAGTACTTC. Protein product: CASSTTEDEQYF.

This clonotype was observed a few times. The chain employs TRBV3-1 and TRBJ1-2; possible D gene TRBD1, 5 bases. CDR1 and CDR2 from the germline V gene are LGHDT and YNNKEL (reference sequence). V lost 7 bases, J lost 4 bases, and 16 bases lay in between. The CDR3 spans 14 residues. The CDR3 nucleotides read TGTGCCAGCACCATACGGGGGGTGTCCTATGGCTACACCTTC. This gives the protein CASTIRGVSYGYTF.

This clonotype was seen only a few times. The genes are TRBV7-9 and TRBJ2-1; 10 nucleotides align to TRBD1. Germline V gene data show CDR1 as SEHNR and CDR2 as FQNEAQ (reference sequence). Trimming took 6 bases from V and 6 from J; bases not matched to a gene: 11. The CDR3 sequence is 16 residues long. The CDR3 DNA reads TGTGCCAGCAGAAATACCGGGACAGGGGATCCCAATGAGCAGTTCTTC. Its protein product is CASRNTGTGDPNEQFF.

This clonotype was seen more than once but under ten times. The chain carries TRBV19 and TRBJ2-3; 10 bases agree with TRBD1. Trimming cost V 4 bases and J 1 base; bases outside gene matches: 2. The CDR3 has 15 residues. The V gene's germline CDR1 is LNHDA and CDR2 SQIVND (reference sequence). CDR3 sequence: CASSTGTGGTDTQYF. The CDR3 DNA reads TGTGCCAGTAGTACCGGGACAGGGGGCACAGATACGCAGTATTTT.

This clonotype came up a few times. The chain carries TRBV12-5 and TRBJ2-2; a possible D gene is TRBD1 (6 bases). The CDR3 is made up of 13 amino acids. V lost 7 bases and J 6 bases, leaving 12 bases between the germline ends. Germline CDR1 LGHNT, CDR2 FRNRAP. Here the CDR3 DNA reads TGTGCTAGTGTTCCCCACAGGGCCGGGGAGCTGTTTTTT. Its translation: CASVPHRAGELFF.

This clonotype came up a few times. This chain joins TRBV6-1 and TRBJ2-1; tentatively, D is TRBD1 (5 bases). Looked up from germline, CDR1 is MNHNS and CDR2 is SASEGT. V was cut by 7 bases and J by 4 bases, with 8 bases left in between. The CDR3 contains 12 residues. CDR3 residues: CASNRQYNEQFF. DNA of the CDR3: TGTGCCAGCAACCGACAGTACAATGAGCAGTTCTTC.

This clonotype was recorded a few times. The chain employs TRBV20-1 and TRBJ2-4, with D tentatively TRBD1 (5 bases). CDR1 DFQATT and CDR2 SNEGSKA come from the germline V gene (reference sequence). With 3 bases removed from V and 0 bases from J, the gap between germline ends came to 21 bases. The length of the CDR3 is 18 residues. The CDR3 bases are TGCAGTGCTAGCAGACAGCTAACTCCAAATCTAGCCAAAAACATTCAGTACTTC. Its translation is CSASRQLTPNLAKNIQYF.

This clonotype has a handful of counts. The chain uses TRBV29-1 and TRBJ2-7, with 13 bases fitting TRBD2. This CDR3 has 13 residues. Trimming at V came to 5 bases and at J to 5 bases, leaving 3 bases not matched to a gene. Germline CDR1 is SQVTM and CDR2 is ANQGSEA. CDR3 region: CSVQGLAGNEQYF. The CDR3 bases are TGCAGCGTTCAGGGACTAGCGGGGAACGAGCAGTACTTC.